One T cell receptor (beta chain) is described in this entry. The data were obtained in a study of CD8 T cells in Susac syndrome. An input of about 0.45 to 1 ug of RNA was subjected to reverse transcription using random hexamers. Each CDR3 protein gets one entry after TCRdb re-called the immunoSEQ multiplex PCR reads with MiXCR. The sample lists about 150,000 distinct CDR3 sequences; around 95% were seen once. The receptor was isolated from a human donor with multiple sclerosis. Sequenced sample: CD8+ T cells from PBMCs.

The CDR3 region has the DNA TGTGCCAGCAGCTACAGACAGGACGCCTATGGCTACACCTTC. It codes for CASSYRQDAYGYTF. The chain carries TRBV13 and TRBJ1-2, with D possibly TRBD1 on 6 matching bases. V dropped 4 bases and J dropped 4 bases, with 13 bases sitting between them. This CDR3 contains 14 residues. In germline, CDR1 is PRHDT, CDR2 FYEKMQ (reference sequence).